These 22 T cell receptor beta chains were sequenced from one sample in a study of CD8+ T cells in alopecia areata (dated by TCRdb to 2016 to 2018). Preparation of the library involved the immunoSEQ multiplex PCR assay. To provide template for TCR sequencing, every sample had RNA extracted and reverse transcribed into cDNA. Entries here come from immuneACCESS through TCRdb and include only in-frame sequences with V and J called. Some clones fail to appear in such tables; in the studies checked, an unresolved V gene covers under half of the shortfall, and the cause of the remainder is unknown. This sample holds some 130,000 clones; approximately 49% were observed only once. The ten largest make up around a sixth of the sample. Explained via the paper, the time point label denotes: baseline before oral tofacitinib. The sequences come from CD8+ T cells sorted from blood, collected at week 0. The receptors here all came from a human donor with alopecia areata.

The gene calls are TRBV27 and TRBJ2-7, with D perhaps TRBD1 (6 bases). The V gene's germline CDR1 is MNHEY and CDR2 SMNVEV (reference sequence). Trimming shortened V by 5 bases and J by 1 base, and 9 bases separated the two germline ends. The length of the CDR3 is 13 residues. Here the CDR3 DNA reads TGTGCCAGCAGTCCGGACAGTTCCTACGAGCAGTACTTC. As protein: CASSPDSSYEQYF.

This clone was picked up one time. The chain combines TRBV4-1 with TRBJ2-7, with D hard to call. Trimming pared 0 bases from V and 10 bases from J, leaving 13 bases between. The CDR3 consists of 13 residues. Germline V gene sequence: CDR1 MGHRA, CDR2 YSYEKL. CDR3 sequence reads: CASSQDSEVYQYF. CDR3 nucleotides: TGCGCCAGCAGCCAAGACTCAGAAGTCTACCAGTACTTC.

V and J are TRBV2 and TRBJ2-7; 11 bases are shared with TRBD1. Germline loops: CDR1 SNHLY, CDR2 FYNNEI. Losses at the gene ends were 10 bases for V and 5 bases for J; bases not matched to a gene: 7. The CDR3 sequence is 13 residues long. This CDR3 reads CATGTGGQHEQYF. The CDR3 DNA follows: TGTGCCACCGGGACAGGGGGTCAGCACGAGCAGTACTTC.

This clone showed up just once. The rearrangement uses TRBV7-8 and TRBJ2-5, with D possibly TRBD1 on 5 matching bases. The CDR3 runs to 17 residues. Trimming removed 1 base from V and 5 bases from J, with 20 bases in between. The V gene's germline CDR1 is SGHVS and CDR2 FQNEAQ. The CDR3 protein is CASSLVGSGRAQETQYF. As DNA, the CDR3 is TGTGCCAGCAGCTTAGTTGGGTCGGGCAGGGCCCAGGAGACCCAGTACTTC.

V and J are TRBV27 and TRBJ1-6; D may be TRBD1 (6 bases). The CDR3 runs 15 residues. CDR1 is MNHEY, CDR2 SMNVEV, per germline (reference sequence). V lost 1 base to trimming and J lost 9 bases, with 13 bases between them. CDR3 in DNA: TGTGCCAGCAGTTTATTCACGGGGGCGAGTTCACCCCTCCACTTT. Translation: CASSLFTGASSPLHF.

This clone was observed a few times. This chain joins TRBV19 and TRBJ1-5, with no clear D. CDR3 length: 13 amino acids. Trimming shortened V by 4 bases and J by 7 bases, and 11 bases separated the two germline ends. The germline V gene has CDR1 LNHDA and CDR2 SQIVND (reference sequence). The CDR3 DNA reads TGTGCCAGTAGTAGTGTCGTGCGCCAGCCCCAGCATTTT. This translates into CASSSVVRQPQHF.

The chain employs TRBV27 and TRBJ1-2; D gene ambiguous. CDR3 length equals 13 residues. CDR1 and CDR2 from the germline V gene are MNHEY and SMNVEV (reference sequence). Trimming pared 0 bases from V and 4 bases from J, leaving 6 bases between. This CDR3 is CASSLSMSYGYTF. The CDR3 bases are TGTGCCAGCAGTTTATCTATGAGCTATGGCTACACCTTC.

This clone was seen more than once but under ten times. The rearrangement links TRBV2 to TRBJ2-3; the D gene is possibly TRBD2 (7 bases). V lost 7 bases to trimming and J lost 1 base, with 9 bases between them. The CDR3 sequence is 13 residues long. Germline values: CDR1 SNHLY, CDR2 FYNNEI. Here the CDR3 DNA reads TGTGCCAGCATAGGGGGGGGCACAGATACGCAGTATTTT. The encoded protein is CASIGGGTDTQYF.

V is TRBV2 and J is TRBJ2-1, with a weak D call TRBD2 (7 bases). CDR1 and CDR2 from the germline V gene are SNHLY and FYNNEI. The CDR3 contains 14 residues. V was pared by 8 bases and J by 4 bases, with 15 bases between. The CDR3 sequence is CASDGGASYNEQFF. CDR3 nucleotides: TGTGCCAGCGATGGGGGGGCAAGTTACAATGAGCAGTTCTTC.

This clone has a handful of counts. CDR3 DNA: TGTGCCTGGAGCGAGGGGACAGGCCCGAACACGCAGTATTTT. Its translation: CAWSEGTGPNTQYF. The J gene is TRBJ2-3, the V gene TRBV30, with 8 bases aligning to TRBD1. The CDR3 length is 14 residues. The germline V gene encodes CDR1 GTSNPN and CDR2 SVGIG (reference sequence). V shed 3 bases and J 9 bases; nucleotides not matched to a gene: 11.

V and J are TRBV29-1 and TRBJ2-7, with D possibly TRBD1 on 5 matching bases. The V end lost 1 base, the J end lost 2 bases, and 9 bases lay between the germline ends. The CDR3 is 13 amino acids. Looked up from germline, CDR1 is SQVTM and CDR2 is ANQGSEA. CDR3 loop: CSVEGGAAYEQYF. The CDR3, as DNA: TGCAGCGTTGAAGGGGGCGCAGCCTACGAGCAGTACTTC.

V is TRBV30 and J is TRBJ2-7; D is unresolved. The V end was cut by 3 bases, the J end by 2 bases, with 11 bases between. The CDR3 runs 13 residues. In germline, CDR1 is GTSNPN, CDR2 SVGIG (reference sequence). This CDR3 reads CAWRRSATYEQYF. CDR3 bases: TGTGCCTGGAGGAGGTCAGCTACCTACGAGCAGTACTTC.

The CDR3 region is CASSLLRSSYEQYF. DNA of the CDR3: TGTGCCAGCAGCTTATTGAGGAGCTCCTACGAGCAGTACTTC. The chain combines TRBV13 with TRBJ2-7; D remains ambiguous. The CDR3 has 14 residues. The V end was cut by 2 bases, the J end by 0 bases, with 8 bases between. Germline V gene sequence: CDR1 PRHDT, CDR2 FYEKMQ (reference sequence).

This clone was observed a handful of times. The chain combines TRBV29-1 with TRBJ2-7; 10 bases map to TRBD1. After removal of 5 bases from V and 3 bases from J, the junction contained 7 bases not matched to a gene. The CDR3 extends over 14 amino acids. CDR1 and CDR2 from the germline V gene are SQVTM and ANQGSEA. The CDR3 loop is CSVYSGTGVYEQYF. The CDR3 DNA follows: TGCAGCGTTTATTCCGGGACAGGGGTCTACGAGCAGTACTTC.

CDR3 sequence (DNA): TGTGCCTGGGCTGACGTGACAGGGCCCAAAGAGACCCAGTACTTC. Translated: CAWADVTGPKETQYF. The chain has TRBV30 and TRBJ2-5; 7 nucleotides agree with TRBD1. Trimming took 5 bases from V and 3 from J; bases not matched to a gene: 12. Germline lookup yields CDR1 GTSNPN and CDR2 SVGIG (reference sequence). The CDR3 length is 15 residues.

This clone was counted only a few times. The chain is built from TRBV7-4 and TRBJ1-2, with D possibly TRBD1 on 6 matching bases. Looked up from germline, CDR1 is SGHVT and CDR2 is SQSDAQ. The CDR3 sequence is 15 residues long. Trimming cost V 1 base and J 2 bases, with 11 bases left between them. CDR3 sequence: CASSLGQGPNYGYTF. The CDR3 DNA reads TGTGCCAGCAGCTTAGGGCAGGGGCCAAACTATGGCTACACCTTC.

The chain uses TRBV10-2 and TRBJ2-3, with a tentative D call TRBD1 (6 bases). Germline CDR1 and CDR2: WSHSY and SAAADI. Trimming left V 2 bases short and J 1 base short, with 7 bases between. This CDR3 region has 14 residues. The CDR3 DNA sequence: TGCGCCAGCAGTGAGCCAGGGGGCACAGATACGCAGTATTTT. Translating gives CASSEPGGTDTQYF.

V and J are TRBV27 and TRBJ1-1; D is perhaps TRBD1 (6 bases). Trimming pared 4 bases from V and 0 bases from J, leaving 9 bases between. Germline CDR1 reads MNHEY; CDR2 reads SMNVEV (reference sequence). The CDR3 has 14 residues. CDR3 nucleotide sequence: TGTGCCAGCAGTTGGGACACGATGAACACTGAAGCTTTCTTT. As protein: CASSWDTMNTEAFF.

The table lists this clone with a few counts. The chain employs TRBV29-1 and TRBJ2-7, with 8 positions matching TRBD1. Germline V gene sequence: CDR1 SQVTM, CDR2 ANQGSEA. The junction had 4 bases not matched to a gene; V was cut back by 4 bases and J by 2 bases. The CDR3 extends over 13 amino acids. The CDR3 DNA is TGCAGCGTTGGGGACAGGCGACCCTACGAGCAGTACTTC. Translation: CSVGDRRPYEQYF.

This chain connects TRBV27 to TRBJ2-1, with D maybe TRBD1 (5 bases). The length of the CDR3 is 14 residues. Germline CDR1 is MNHEY and CDR2 is SMNVEV (reference sequence). V shed 6 bases and J shed 4 bases, with 13 bases lying between them. The CDR3 reads CASSVTDTYNEQFF. For the CDR3, the DNA is TGTGCCAGCAGCGTAACGGACACATACAATGAGCAGTTCTTC.

The chain carries TRBV6-5 and TRBJ1-2; D might be TRBD1 (6 bases). Germline values: CDR1 MNHEY, CDR2 SVGAGI. This CDR3 spans 13 amino acids. Deletions cut 4 bases from V and 0 bases from J, with 6 bases between. CDR3 amino acids: CASSWGPNYGYTF. The CDR3 DNA is TGTGCCAGCAGTTGGGGGCCTAACTATGGCTACACCTTC.

This chain joins TRBV5-1 and TRBJ2-4, with 7 positions matching TRBD1. The CDR3 is made up of 12 amino acids. Losses at the gene ends were 5 bases for V and 4 bases for J; bases not matched to a gene: 0. Germline V gene data show CDR1 as SGHRS and CDR2 as YFSETQ. The CDR3 sequence: CASRDRKNIQYF. As DNA, the CDR3 is TGCGCCAGCAGGGACAGGAAAAACATTCAGTACTTC. Full variable domain (missing parts from reference TRBV5-1 and TRBJ2-4): KAGVTQTPRYLIKTRGQQVTLSCSPISGHRSVSWYQQTPGQGLQFLFEYFSETQRNKGNFPGRFSGRQFSNSRSEMNVSTLELGDSALYLCASRDRKNIQYFGAGTRLSVL.